Shown below are 25 T cell receptor beta chains from a single sample sequenced in a study of blood T cell repertoires in COVID-19. Measured with immunoSEQ multiplex PCR; TCRdb has only the in-frame clones, and not every one. This table has 200,000 to 250,000 clones, 88% appearing once. Material for sequencing was PBMCs or T cells enriched from blood (not recorded which). Receptors originate from a woman in her 30s who had recovered from COVID-19.

The chain joins TRBV6-5 to TRBJ1-2; possible D gene TRBD1, 5 bases. Germline CDR1 reads MNHEY; CDR2 reads SVGAGI. V lost 6 bases to trimming and J lost 4 bases, with 12 bases between them. This CDR3 contains 13 residues. CDR3 amino acids: CASSVRQFYGYTF. CDR3 coding DNA: TGTGCCAGCAGCGTCAGACAGTTCTATGGCTACACCTTC.

There are a few counts of this clone. J is TRBJ1-1 and V is TRBV5-1; 7 nucleotides agree with TRBD1. The J segment lost 0 bases and the V segment lost 6 bases, leaving 5 bases of the junction unmatched. Germline lookup yields CDR1 SGHRS and CDR2 YFSETQ. The CDR3 spans 14 residues. The CDR3 DNA sequence: TGCGCCAGCAAAGAGACAGGGCTGAACACTGAAGCTTTCTTT. The encoded protein is CASKETGLNTEAFF.

The chain has TRBV7-3 and TRBJ2-5; a weak D match, TRBD1 (6 bases). The CDR3 spans 13 residues. V lost 4 bases to trimming and J lost 6 bases, with 12 bases between them. CDR1 is SGHTA, CDR2 FQGTGA, per germline. This CDR3 is CASSYRGGQTQYF. The CDR3 nucleotides read TGTGCCAGCAGCTACCGAGGGGGTCAGACCCAGTACTTC.

V gene TRBV7-3 combines with J gene TRBJ2-2, with D tentatively TRBD2 (6 bases). The V gene's germline CDR1 is SGHTA and CDR2 FQGTGA. Trimming stripped 5 bases from V and 0 bases from J, with 13 bases between. This CDR3 has 16 residues. The CDR3 DNA reads as TGTGCCAGCAGCCTCCTCGGGGACTCGAACACCGGGGAGCTGTTTTTT. Protein product: CASSLLGDSNTGELFF.

The rearrangement links TRBV6-5 to TRBJ2-3; 8 nucleotides agree with TRBD2. Trimming at V came to 6 bases and at J to 2 bases, leaving 4 bases not matched to a gene. CDR3 length: 14 residues. Per the germline V gene, CDR1 is MNHEY and CDR2 is SVGAGI. Here the CDR3 reads CASRRGVATDTQYF. DNA of the CDR3: TGTGCCAGCAGGCGGGGGGTGGCCACAGATACGCAGTATTTT.

The chain recombines TRBV4-1 with TRBJ2-4; 7 nucleotides line up with TRBD2. The CDR3 spans 16 residues. The V and J ends lost 1 base and 2 bases, in that order; junction bases with no gene match: 5. The V gene's germline CDR1 is MGHRA and CDR2 YSYEKL. CDR3 in DNA: TGCGCCAGCAGCCAAGCTCTAGCGGTCACCAAAAACATTCAGTACTTC. Its translation: CASSQALAVTKNIQYF.

The V gene is TRBV6-4, the J gene TRBJ1-2; no reliable D call. This CDR3 has 16 residues. V was shortened by 4 bases and J by 4 bases, with 19 bases between the two germline ends. Germline V gives CDR1 MRHNA, CDR2 SNTAGT. The CDR3: CASSGGSQGHLYGYTF. The DNA of the CDR3 is TGTGCCAGCAGTGGCGGTAGTCAAGGTCACCTCTATGGCTACACCTTC.

The J gene is TRBJ1-1, the V gene TRBV2; D might be TRBD1 (6 bases). Trimming took off 6 bases at V and 6 bases at J, with 17 bases between the two ends. Looked up from germline, CDR1 is SNHLY and CDR2 is FYNNEI. The length of the CDR3 is 14 residues. CDR3 sequence: CASRGGGVNAEAFF. Here the CDR3 DNA reads TGTGCCAGCAGAGGTGGGGGCGTTAACGCTGAAGCTTTCTTT. The variable domain in full, with the rest retrieved from reference TRBV2 and TRBJ1-1, is EPEVTQTPSHQVTQMGQEVILRCVPISNHLYFYWYRQILGQKVEFLVSFYNNEISEKSEIFDDQFSVERPDGSNFTLKIRSTKLEDSAMYFCASRGGGVNAEAFFGQGTRLTVV.

This sequence joins TRBV4-3 and TRBJ2-4; D is ambiguous. Trimming took 2 bases from V and 1 from J, leaving 9 bases between them. This CDR3 region has 15 residues. Germline-derived CDR1 and CDR2 are LGHNA and YSLEER. The CDR3 is CASSQLNSAKNIQYF. The DNA for the CDR3 is TGCGCCAGCAGCCAATTGAACAGCGCCAAAAACATTCAGTACTTC.

The V call is TRBV6-2 or TRBV6-3, the J call TRBJ1-5, with D maybe TRBD1 (5 bases). Germline V gene data show CDR1 as MNHEY and CDR2 as SVGEGT. With 3 bases removed from V and 6 bases from J, the gap between germline ends came to 12 bases. The CDR3 has 14 residues. CDR3 loop: CASSYGGVGQPQHF. In DNA, the CDR3 is TGTGCCAGCAGTTATGGGGGGGTTGGTCAGCCCCAGCATTTT.

The chain uses TRBV4-2 and TRBJ2-1; 10 nucleotides line up with TRBD2. The length of the CDR3 is 16 residues. Germline CDR1 and CDR2: LGHNA and YNFKEQ. Germline trimming cut 0 bases from V and 7 bases from J; bases unmatched to any gene: 6. CDR3 residues: CASSQEWASGGNEQFF. CDR3 nucleotides: TGTGCCAGCAGCCAAGAATGGGCTAGCGGGGGTAATGAGCAGTTCTTC.

This CDR3 reads CATSRSGTGAISYTF. CDR3 nucleotide sequence: TGTGCCACCAGCAGATCCGGGACAGGAGCTATAAGCTACACCTTC. The chain uses TRBV15 and TRBJ1-2; 8 bases align to TRBD1. CDR3 length: 15 amino acids. The V gene's germline CDR1 is LNHNV and CDR2 YYDKDF (reference sequence). The J segment lost 9 bases and the V segment lost 2 bases, leaving 11 bases of the junction unmatched.

The V call is TRBV5-1, the J call TRBJ2-7; D gene unclear. The V gene lost 2 bases and the J gene lost 2 bases, with 11 bases spanning the gap. Germline CDR1 SGHRS, CDR2 YFSETQ. The CDR3 is 14 residues long. This CDR3 is CASSFAVPPYEQYF. The CDR3 bases are TGCGCCAGCAGCTTTGCGGTCCCCCCCTACGAGCAGTACTTC.

This clone was picked up a small number of times. The chain recombines TRBV7-2 with TRBJ1-1, with 11 bases lining up with TRBD1. The CDR3 is made up of 17 amino acids. Germline assignment: CDR1 SGHTA and CDR2 FQGNSA. J gave up 1 base and V 5 bases, and 9 bases lay outside the gene matches. CDR3 protein: CASSLGQGASWNTEAFF. The DNA of the CDR3 is TGTGCCAGCAGCCTTGGACAGGGGGCCTCCTGGAACACTGAAGCTTTCTTT.

V is TRBV12-5 and J is TRBJ1-2; D not resolved. V lost 1 base and J lost 3, with 9 bases in between. The germline CDR1 and CDR2 sequences are LGHNT and FRNRAP. The CDR3 extends over 14 amino acids. The CDR3 protein is CASGLGGIDYGYTF. CDR3 in DNA: TGTGCTAGTGGTTTGGGAGGGATTGACTATGGCTACACCTTC.

A single count supports this clone. CDR3: CASSPRGSTEAFF. The DNA for the CDR3 is TGTGCCAGCTCACCACGAGGAAGCACTGAAGCTTTCTTT. V and J are TRBV18 and TRBJ1-1; D ambiguous. V shed 1 base and J shed 4 bases, with 7 bases lying between them. The germline gives CDR1 KGHSH, CDR2 LQKENI. The CDR3 covers 13 residues.

The genes are TRBV11-3 and TRBJ2-3, with TRBD2 matching over 15 bases. V was clipped by 1 base and J by 3 bases; unmatched bases: 5. The CDR3 covers 18 residues. The V gene's germline CDR1 is SGHNT and CDR2 YENEEA. The CDR3 sequence: CASSLGTSGGASTDTQYF. The CDR3 coding sequence is TGTGCCAGCAGCTTAGGGACTAGCGGGGGGGCCAGTACAGATACGCAGTATTTT.

In nucleotides, the CDR3 is TGTGCCAGCAGTGACTCTCAGGCCTCCCGTTATGGCTACACCTTC. Translation: CASSDSQASRYGYTF. The rearrangement links TRBV6-4 to TRBJ1-2, with D uncertain. Trimming shortened V by 0 bases and J by 5 bases, and 13 bases separated the two germline ends. Germline lookup yields CDR1 MRHNA and CDR2 SNTAGT. The CDR3 sequence is 15 residues long.

The genes are TRBV7-3 and TRBJ2-7; 10 positions agree with TRBD1. Trimming removed 5 bases from V and 6 bases from J; junction bases left unmatched: 4. CDR1 and CDR2 from the germline V gene are SGHTA and FQGTGA. This CDR3 has 13 residues. The CDR3 loop reads CASSPGTGVEQYF. The DNA of the CDR3 is TGTGCCAGCAGCCCGGGGACAGGGGTCGAGCAGTACTTC. The full variable domain, completed using reference TRBV7-3 and TRBJ2-7, is GAGVSQTPSNKVTEKGKYVELRCDPISGHTALYWYRQSLGQGPEFLIYFQGTGAADDSGLPNDRFFAVRPEGSVSTLKIQRTERGDSAVYLCASSPGTGVEQYFGPGTRLTVT.

The J gene is TRBJ2-3, the V gene TRBV5-1; 7 nucleotides align to TRBD1. The CDR3 is 14 amino acids. V shed 0 bases and J 4 bases; nucleotides not matched to a gene: 2. Germline loops: CDR1 SGHRS, CDR2 YFSETQ. CDR3 loop: CASSLGDSADTQYF. CDR3 sequence (DNA): TGCGCCAGCAGCTTGGGGGACAGTGCAGATACGCAGTATTTT. The entire variable domain, with the rest obtained from reference TRBV5-1 and TRBJ2-3, is as follows: KAGVTQTPRYLIKTRGQQVTLSCSPISGHRSVSWYQQTPGQGLQFLFEYFSETQRNKGNFPGRFSGRQFSNSRSEMNVSTLELGDSALYLCASSLGDSADTQYFGPGTRLTVL.

The chain employs TRBV10-3 and TRBJ2-3, with 12 bases fitting TRBD2. With V trimmed by 2 bases and J by 2 bases, 5 bases remained unmatched. The CDR3 has 17 residues. Germline loops: CDR1 ENHRY, CDR2 SYGVKD. This chain's CDR3 is CAISETLAGGNTDTQYF. The CDR3 nucleotides read TGTGCCATCAGTGAGACCCTAGCGGGGGGGAACACAGATACGCAGTATTTT.

The CDR3 sequence: CASSLVGGSPDSPLHF. CDR3 DNA sequence: TGTGCCAGCAGCTTAGTTGGAGGTTCCCCGGATTCACCCCTCCACTTT. The gene calls are TRBV7-2 and TRBJ1-6; D ambiguous. V shed 1 base and J shed 8 bases, with 15 bases lying between them. This CDR3 region has 16 residues. The germline V gene encodes CDR1 SGHTA and CDR2 FQGNSA.

This sequence joins TRBV7-3 and TRBJ1-1; D gene unclear. The CDR3 contains 13 residues. The germline CDR1 and CDR2 sequences are SGHTA and FQGTGA. Between the trimmed V and J ends, which lost 0 bases and 4 bases, there was a span of 6 bases. The CDR3 region is CASSLTTGTEAFF. The DNA for the CDR3 is TGTGCCAGCAGCTTAACCACGGGCACTGAAGCTTTCTTT. The whole variable domain, remainder taken from reference TRBV7-3 and TRBJ1-1, is GAGVSQTPSNKVTEKGKYVELRCDPISGHTALYWYRQSLGQGPEFLIYFQGTGAADDSGLPNDRFFAVRPEGSVSTLKIQRTERGDSAVYLCASSLTTGTEAFFGQGTRLTVV.

The rearrangement joins TRBV7-9 to TRBJ2-7; maybe TRBD2 (6 bases). The CDR3 consists of 12 residues. The V gene's germline CDR1 is SEHNR and CDR2 FQNEAQ (reference sequence). Trimming stripped 1 base from V and 7 bases from J, with 8 bases between. The chain's CDR3 is CASSLEGREQYF. CDR3 in DNA: TGTGCCAGCAGCTTAGAGGGGAGGGAGCAGTACTTC.

V is TRBV4-3 and J is TRBJ2-7; D may be TRBD2 (6 bases). Germline V gene sequence: CDR1 LGHNA, CDR2 YSLEER. Trimming pared 0 bases from V and 5 bases from J, leaving 11 bases between. The CDR3 length is 14 residues. DNA for the CDR3: TGCGCCAGCAGCCAAGATCGAACTAGCCACGAGCAGTACTTC. Translation: CASSQDRTSHEQYF.